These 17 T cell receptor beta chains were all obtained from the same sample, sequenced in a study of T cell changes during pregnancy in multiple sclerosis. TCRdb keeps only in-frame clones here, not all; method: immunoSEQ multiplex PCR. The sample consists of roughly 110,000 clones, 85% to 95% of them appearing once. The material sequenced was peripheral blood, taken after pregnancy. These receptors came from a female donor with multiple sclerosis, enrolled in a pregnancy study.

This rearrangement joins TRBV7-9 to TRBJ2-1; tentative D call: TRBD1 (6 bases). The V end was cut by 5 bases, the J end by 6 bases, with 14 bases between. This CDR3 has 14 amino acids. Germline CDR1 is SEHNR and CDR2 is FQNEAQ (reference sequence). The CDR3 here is CASSTGQTRNEQFF. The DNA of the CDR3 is TGTGCCAGCAGCACTGGACAGACCCGCAATGAGCAGTTCTTC.

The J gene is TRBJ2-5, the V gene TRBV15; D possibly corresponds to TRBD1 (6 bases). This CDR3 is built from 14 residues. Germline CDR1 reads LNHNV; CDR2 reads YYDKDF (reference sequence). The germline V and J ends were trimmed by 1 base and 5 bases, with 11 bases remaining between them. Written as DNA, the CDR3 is TGTGCCACCAGCAGAGCGGACAGTAGGGAGACCCAGTACTTC. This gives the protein CATSRADSRETQYF.

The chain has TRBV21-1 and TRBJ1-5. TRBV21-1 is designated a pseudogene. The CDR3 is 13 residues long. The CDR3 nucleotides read TGTGCCAGCAGCCCTAGAAGCAATCAGCCCCAGCATTTT. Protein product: CASSPRSNQPQHF.

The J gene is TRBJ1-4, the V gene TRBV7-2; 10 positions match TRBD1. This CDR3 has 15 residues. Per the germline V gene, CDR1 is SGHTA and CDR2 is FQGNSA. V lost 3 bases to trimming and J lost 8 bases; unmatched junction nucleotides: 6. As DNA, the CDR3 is TGTGCCAGCAGCTTCCCCGACAGGGGGCGGGAAAAACTGTTTTTT. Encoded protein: CASSFPDRGREKLFF. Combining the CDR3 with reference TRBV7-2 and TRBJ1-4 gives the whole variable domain GAGVSQSPSNKVTEKGKDVELRCDPISGHTALYWYRQSLGQGLEFLIYFQGNSAPDKSGLPSDRFSAERTGGSVSTLTIQRTQQEDSAVYLCASSFPDRGREKLFFGSGTQLSVL.

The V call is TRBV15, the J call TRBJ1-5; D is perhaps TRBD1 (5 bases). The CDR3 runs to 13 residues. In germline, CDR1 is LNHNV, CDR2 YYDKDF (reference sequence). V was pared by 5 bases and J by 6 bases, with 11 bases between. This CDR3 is CATSPGGVQPQHF. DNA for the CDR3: TGTGCCACCAGCCCTGGAGGGGTTCAGCCCCAGCATTTT. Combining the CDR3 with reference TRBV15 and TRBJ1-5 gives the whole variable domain DAMVIQNPRYQVTQFGKPVTLSCSQTLNHNVMYWYQQKSSQAPKLLFHYYDKDFNNEADTPDNFQSRRPNTSFCFLDIRSPGLGDTAMYLCATSPGGVQPQHFGDGTRLSIL.

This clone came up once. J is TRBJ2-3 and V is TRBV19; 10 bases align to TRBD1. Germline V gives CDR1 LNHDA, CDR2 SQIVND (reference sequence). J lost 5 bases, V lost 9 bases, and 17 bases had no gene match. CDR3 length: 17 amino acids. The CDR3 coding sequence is TGTGCCAGCAGAAGACAGGGGGCTTTTTCTTTCAAAGATACGCAGTATTTT. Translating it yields CASRRQGAFSFKDTQYF.

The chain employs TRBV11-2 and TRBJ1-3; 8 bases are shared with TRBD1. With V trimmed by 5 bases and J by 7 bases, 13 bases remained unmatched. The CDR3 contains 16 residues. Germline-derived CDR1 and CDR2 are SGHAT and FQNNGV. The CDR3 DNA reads TGTGCCAGCAGCCCGGGACAGGCTCGTTGGAGGAACACCATATATTTT. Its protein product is CASSPGQARWRNTIYF.

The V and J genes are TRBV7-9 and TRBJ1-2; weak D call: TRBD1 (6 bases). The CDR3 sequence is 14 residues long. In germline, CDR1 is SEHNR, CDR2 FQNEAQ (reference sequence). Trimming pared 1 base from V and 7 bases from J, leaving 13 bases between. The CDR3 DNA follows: TGTGCCAGCAGCTTAGGTATCCAGGGGATTGGCTACACCTTC. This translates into CASSLGIQGIGYTF.

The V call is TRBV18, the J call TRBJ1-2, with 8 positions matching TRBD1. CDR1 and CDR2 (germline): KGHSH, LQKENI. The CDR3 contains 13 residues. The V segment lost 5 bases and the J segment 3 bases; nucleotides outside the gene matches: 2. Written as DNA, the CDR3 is TGTGCCAGCTCATCGGACAGGGACTATGGCTACACCTTC. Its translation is CASSSDRDYGYTF.

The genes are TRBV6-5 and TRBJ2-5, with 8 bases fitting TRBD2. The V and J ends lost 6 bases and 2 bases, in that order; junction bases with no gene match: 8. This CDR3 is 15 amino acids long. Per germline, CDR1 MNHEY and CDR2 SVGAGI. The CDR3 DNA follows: TGTGCCAGCAGAAGACTAGCGCCCCAACAAGAGACCCAGTACTTC. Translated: CASRRLAPQQETQYF.

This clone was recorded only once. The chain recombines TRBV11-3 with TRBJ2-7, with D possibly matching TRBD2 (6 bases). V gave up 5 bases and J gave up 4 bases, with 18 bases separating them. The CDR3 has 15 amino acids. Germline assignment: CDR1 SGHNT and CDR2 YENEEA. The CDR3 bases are TGTGCCAGCAGCCCCGGGGGAATCAGGGTTTACGAGCAGTACTTC. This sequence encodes CASSPGGIRVYEQYF.

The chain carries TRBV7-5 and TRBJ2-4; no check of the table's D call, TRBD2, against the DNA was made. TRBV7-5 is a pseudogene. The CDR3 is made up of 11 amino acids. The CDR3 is CVRSFSARQYF. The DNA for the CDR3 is TGTGTCAGAAGCTTCTCCGCGAGGCAGTACTTC.

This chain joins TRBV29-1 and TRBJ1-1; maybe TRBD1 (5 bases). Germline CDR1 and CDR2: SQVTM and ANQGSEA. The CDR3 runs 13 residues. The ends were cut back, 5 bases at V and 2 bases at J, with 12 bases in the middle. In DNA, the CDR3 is TGCAGCGTTAGGGGAAGGGCAAACACTGAAGCTTTCTTT. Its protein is CSVRGRANTEAFF.

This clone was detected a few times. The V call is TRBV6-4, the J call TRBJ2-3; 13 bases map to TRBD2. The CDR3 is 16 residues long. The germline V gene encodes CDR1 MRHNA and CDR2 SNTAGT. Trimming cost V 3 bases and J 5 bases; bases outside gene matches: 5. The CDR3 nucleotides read TGTGCCAGCAGTGAAACCGGGACTAGCGGGAAAGATACGCAGTATTTT. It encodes CASSETGTSGKDTQYF.

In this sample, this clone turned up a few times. The CDR3 sequence is CARGGGGDYGYTF. The DNA of the CDR3 is TGTGCCCGGGGCGGTGGGGGCGACTATGGCTACACCTTC. The gene calls are TRBV30 and TRBJ1-2, with TRBD1 as a possible D gene (6 bases). V lost 8 bases and J 3 bases, leaving 16 bases between the germline ends. CDR1 and CDR2 (germline): GTSNPN, SVGIG (reference sequence). The CDR3 loop spans 13 amino acids.

The CDR3 loop reads CASSPISGGETQYF. In DNA form, the CDR3 reads TGTGCCAGCAGCCCTATATCGGGCGGGGAGACCCAGTACTTC. J is TRBJ2-5 and V is TRBV9, with D tentatively TRBD2 (5 bases). V lost 4 bases to trimming and J lost 5 bases, with 15 bases between them. The CDR3 extends over 14 amino acids. Germline V gene lookup returns CDR1 SGDLS and CDR2 YYNGEE.

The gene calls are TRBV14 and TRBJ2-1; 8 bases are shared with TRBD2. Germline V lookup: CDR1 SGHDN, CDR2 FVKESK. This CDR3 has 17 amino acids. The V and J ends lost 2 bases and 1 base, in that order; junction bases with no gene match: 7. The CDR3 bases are TGTGCCAGCAGCCAACCCTTAGCGGGAAGGTCCTACAATGAGCAGTTCTTC. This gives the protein CASSQPLAGRSYNEQFF.